One and the same sample provided the 21 T cell receptor beta chains below, sequenced in a study of T cell responses to AZD1222 COVID-19 vaccine. Method: immunoSEQ multiplex PCR; TCRdb's copy keeps in-frame clones and lacks some. The repertoire holds around 160,000 clones, with under 95% as singletons. Material: peripheral blood, obtained on day 0 of AZD1222 vaccination. Source of these receptors: an adult in good health.

The genes are TRBV6-5 and TRBJ2-7; D perhaps matches TRBD1 (6 bases). Germline values: CDR1 MNHEY, CDR2 SVGAGI. The CDR3 spans 13 residues. The germline V and J ends were trimmed by 10 bases and 2 bases, with 15 bases remaining between them. CDR3 sequence: CATTQGWTYEQYF. CDR3 coding DNA: TGTGCCACAACACAGGGTTGGACCTACGAGCAGTACTTC.

The table lists this clone with a count of one. The chain employs TRBV18 and TRBJ1-3; D ambiguous. This CDR3 is built from 15 residues. Between the trimmed V and J ends, which lost 3 bases and 5 bases, there was a span of 14 bases. From germline, CDR1 is KGHSH and CDR2 LQKENI. The CDR3 loop is CASSPQTRGRNTIYF. The CDR3 DNA sequence: TGTGCCAGCTCACCCCAGACCAGAGGGAGAAACACCATATATTTT.

The chain carries TRBV5-6 and TRBJ2-3, with D perhaps TRBD1 (5 bases). The CDR3 sequence is 12 residues long. The V end was cut by 3 bases, the J end by 6 bases, with 8 bases between. Germline V gene data show CDR1 as SGHDT and CDR2 as YYEEEE. CDR3: CASSYNRDTQYF. The CDR3, as DNA: TGTGCCAGCAGCTACAACAGGGATACGCAGTATTTT. Drawing the rest from reference TRBV5-6 and TRBJ2-3, the complete variable domain is DAGVTQSPTHLIKTRGQQVTLRCSPKSGHDTVSWYQQALGQGPQFIFQYYEEEERQRGNFPDRFSGHQFPNYSSELNVNALLLGDSALYLCASSYNRDTQYFGPGTRLTVL.

The rearrangement links TRBV5-1 to TRBJ2-7; TRBD1 is a possible D gene (6 bases). Trimming removed 4 bases at V and 2 bases at J, with 22 bases between. The germline CDR1 and CDR2 sequences are SGHRS and YFSETQ. CDR3 length equals 17 residues. The CDR3 loop is CASSVSPGTPSTYEQYF. As DNA, the CDR3 is TGCGCCAGCAGCGTGAGTCCCGGGACACCAAGTACCTACGAGCAGTACTTC.

The chain is built from TRBV12-5 and TRBJ2-7; 11 bases match TRBD2. Germline trimming cut 2 bases from V and 1 base from J; bases unmatched to any gene: 4. Germline V CDR1 and CDR2: LGHNT, FRNRAP. The CDR3 is 16 amino acids. CDR3 in DNA: TGTGCTAGTGGTTTGACTAGCGGGGGCCTATCCTACGAGCAGTACTTC. Its protein product is CASGLTSGGLSYEQYF.

The rearrangement joins TRBV10-3 to TRBJ1-2; TRBD1 matches 9 bases. The trim removed 4 bases at V and 8 bases at J, leaving 8 bases unmatched. Germline assignment: CDR1 ENHRY and CDR2 SYGVKD. The CDR3 is 14 residues long. This chain's CDR3 is CAISGTGEESGYTF. The CDR3 region has the DNA TGTGCCATCAGTGGGACAGGGGAGGAAAGCGGCTACACCTTC.

The rearrangement joins TRBV6-5 to TRBJ1-6; D perhaps matches TRBD1 (6 bases). Germline loops: CDR1 MNHEY, CDR2 SVGAGI. Trimming removed 10 bases from V and 8 bases from J, with 12 bases in between. The CDR3 loop spans 12 amino acids. CDR3 sequence reads: CATREGDSPLHF. The DNA of the CDR3 is TGTGCCACACGGGAGGGGGATTCACCCCTCCACTTT.

The chain links TRBV2 to TRBJ2-3; D is unresolved. The CDR3 loop spans 11 amino acids. V was pared by 8 bases and J by 12 bases, with 15 bases between. CDR1 is SNHLY and CDR2 is FYNNEI in the germline V gene. CDR3 sequence reads: CASLYHVSQYF. The CDR3, as DNA: TGTGCCAGCCTGTACCATGTTAGCCAGTATTTT.

This chain links TRBV5-1 with TRBJ1-6, with TRBD1 as a possible D gene (5 bases). This CDR3 has 15 amino acids. CDR1 is SGHRS, CDR2 YFSETQ, per germline. Trimming took off 1 base at V and 6 bases at J, with 11 bases between the two ends. This chain's CDR3 is CASSLNAGPNSPLHF. CDR3 nucleotide sequence: TGCGCCAGCAGCTTGAACGCAGGGCCTAATTCACCCCTCCACTTT.

The rearrangement uses TRBV4-2 and TRBJ2-7, with D maybe TRBD1 (5 bases). CDR1 is LGHNA, CDR2 YNFKEQ, per germline. The CDR3 length is 14 residues. Trimming took 4 bases from V and 3 from J, leaving 13 bases between them. CDR3 DNA: TGTGCCAGCAGCCCTCTGGGGCAGGTCTACGAGCAGTACTTC. Its protein is CASSPLGQVYEQYF.

The rearrangement joins TRBV29-1 to TRBJ2-3, with D maybe TRBD1 (5 bases). The length of the CDR3 is 13 residues. Trimming left V 0 bases short and J 5 bases short, with 9 bases between. Germline-derived CDR1 and CDR2 are SQVTM and ANQGSEA. CDR3 nucleotide sequence: TGCAGCGTTGAAGACAGGGTTCGAGATACGCAGTATTTT. Protein: CSVEDRVRDTQYF.

On this clone: This specimen includes other DNA sequences encoding the same CDR3. The gene calls are TRBV5-1 and TRBJ1-1; D unresolved. From germline, CDR1 is SGHRS and CDR2 YFSETQ. The CDR3 extends over 13 amino acids. V lost 5 bases, J lost 1 base, and 9 bases lay in between. The CDR3 loop reads CASSLEGNTEAFF. The CDR3, as DNA: TGCGCCAGCAGTCTAGAGGGGAACACTGAAGCTTTCTTT.

The chain employs TRBV2 and TRBJ1-1; D not certain. CDR1 SNHLY and CDR2 FYNNEI come from the germline V gene. The CDR3 contains 12 residues. V was shortened by 5 bases and J by 7 bases, with 11 bases between the two germline ends. The CDR3 DNA sequence: TGTGCCAGCAGTCCATATCGGGGTGAAGCTTTCTTT. It encodes CASSPYRGEAFF.

This sequence joins TRBV6-5 and TRBJ1-6; weak D call: TRBD1 (6 bases). CDR3 size: 15 residues. The ends were cut back, 5 bases at V and 9 bases at J, with 17 bases in the middle. Germline V gives CDR1 MNHEY, CDR2 SVGAGI. The CDR3 reads CASSIQGRGVSPLHF. CDR3 DNA sequence: TGTGCCAGCAGTATACAGGGTCGGGGGGTTTCACCCCTCCACTTT.

This clone occurred once. V is TRBV2 and J is TRBJ1-1; no reliable D call. The CDR3 is 12 amino acids. In germline, CDR1 is SNHLY, CDR2 FYNNEI. The V gene lost 5 bases and the J gene lost 2 bases, with 6 bases spanning the gap. Here the CDR3 reads CASSYQNTEAFF. The CDR3 DNA reads as TGTGCCAGCAGTTATCAAAACACTGAAGCTTTCTTT.

The V gene is TRBV4-1, the J gene TRBJ2-7; possibly TRBD2 for D (5 bases). V was pared by 2 bases and J by 7 bases, with 6 bases between. Per germline, CDR1 MGHRA and CDR2 YSYEKL. The CDR3 is 11 residues long. The CDR3 coding sequence is TGCGCCAGCAGCCAATCGGGAGAGCAGTACTTC. Protein: CASSQSGEQYF.

The CDR3 loop is CASSSILVGVGTNTEAFF. The DNA for the CDR3 is TGTGCCAGCAGCTCCATCCTGGTAGGGGTCGGGACTAACACTGAAGCTTTCTTT. This chain links TRBV7-3 with TRBJ1-1; tentative D call: TRBD1 (5 bases). There are 18 residues in the CDR3. Germline V gives CDR1 SGHTA, CDR2 FQGTGA. Deletions cut 4 bases from V and 2 bases from J, with 23 bases between. Complete variable domain (other parts from reference TRBV7-3 and TRBJ1-1): GAGVSQTPSNKVTEKGKYVELRCDPISGHTALYWYRQSLGQGPEFLIYFQGTGAADDSGLPNDRFFAVRPEGSVSTLKIQRTERGDSAVYLCASSSILVGVGTNTEAFFGQGTRLTVV.

This rearrangement joins TRBV10-3 to TRBJ1-1, with TRBD1 matching 7 bases. The CDR3 totals 14 residues. V lost 3 bases to trimming and J lost 5 bases; unmatched junction nucleotides: 6. The germline V gene encodes CDR1 ENHRY and CDR2 SYGVKD. The CDR3 loop reads CAISEMTGLTEAFF. The CDR3, as DNA: TGTGCCATCAGTGAAATGACAGGGCTAACTGAAGCTTTCTTT.

This clone was picked up one time. This chain links TRBV5-8 with TRBJ1-6, with 7 positions matching TRBD1. The V and J ends lost 6 bases and 10 bases, in that order; junction bases with no gene match: 13. Germline V lookup: CDR1 SGHTS, CDR2 YDEGEE. CDR3 length equals 15 residues. The CDR3: CASTTEGQRGSPLHF. DNA of the CDR3: TGTGCCAGCACCACCGAGGGACAGAGAGGATCACCCCTCCACTTT.

Only one count was recorded for this clone. This rearrangement joins TRBV10-1 to TRBJ2-3; a weak D match, TRBD1 (5 bases). There are 12 residues in the CDR3. Germline CDR1 and CDR2: WNHNN and SYGVQD (reference sequence). The V gene lost 10 bases and the J gene lost 0 bases, with 8 bases spanning the gap. The CDR3 DNA sequence: TGCGCCACGCAGGGTAGCACAGATACGCAGTATTTT. Encoded protein: CATQGSTDTQYF.

The CDR3 reads CASSRSYNEQFF. The CDR3 DNA reads as TGTGCCAGCAGCCGCTCCTACAATGAGCAGTTCTTC. The J gene is TRBJ2-1, the V gene TRBV19; D uncertain. In germline, CDR1 is LNHDA, CDR2 SQIVND (reference sequence). This CDR3 is 12 amino acids long. Trimming left V 9 bases short and J 0 bases short, with 6 bases between.